One and the same sample provided the 5 T cell receptor beta chains below, sequenced in a study of blood T cell repertoires in COVID-19. Sequencing was performed with immunoSEQ multiplex PCR; in TCRdb, only in-frame clones are kept and a portion is missing. The sample gives approximately 250,000 clones, approximately 90% of which show up once; around 2.5% is in the top ten. The sequenced material came from PBMCs or T cells enriched from blood (not recorded which). The source of these receptors is a woman aged 35 to 49 with acute COVID-19.

The chain joins TRBV3-1 (or the pseudogene TRBV3-2) to TRBJ2-5; possible D gene TRBD1, 6 bases. This CDR3 contains 16 residues. V was cut by 4 bases and J by 1 base, with 16 bases left in between. Germline CDR1 is LGHDT and CDR2 is YNNKEL (reference sequence). The CDR3 is CASSRTVQGSQETQYF. Here the CDR3 DNA reads TGTGCCAGCAGCCGGACAGTGCAAGGTTCCCAAGAGACCCAGTACTTC.

The chain has TRBV16 and TRBJ2-7; the D gene is possibly TRBD1 (6 bases). CDR1 and CDR2 from the germline V gene are KGHSY and FQNENV. The CDR3 contains 15 residues. The V and J ends lost 4 bases and 0 bases respectively, with 13 bases between them. CDR3 sequence reads: CASSPTDSFSYEQYF. Written as DNA, the CDR3 is TGTGCCAGCAGCCCCACGGACAGTTTCTCCTACGAGCAGTACTTC. The variable domain in full, completed from reference TRBV16 and TRBJ2-7, reads GEEVAQTPKHLVRGEGQKAKLYCAPIKGHSYVFWYQQVLKNEFKFLISFQNENVFDETGMPKERFSAKCLPNSPCSLEIQATKLEDSAVYFCASSPTDSFSYEQYFGPGTRLTVT.

The V call is TRBV30, the J call TRBJ1-2, with D uncertain. The CDR3 is 14 residues long. Per germline, CDR1 GTSNPN and CDR2 SVGIG (reference sequence). V shed 4 bases and J shed 8 bases, with 20 bases lying between them. The CDR3 loop is CAWNLRIRPGGYTF. The DNA of the CDR3 is TGTGCCTGGAATCTCCGAATTCGTCCAGGCGGCTACACCTTC. Full variable domain (missing parts from reference TRBV30 and TRBJ1-2): SQTIHQWPATLVQPVGSPLSLECTVEGTSNPNLYWYRQAAGRGLQLLFYSVGIGQISSEVPQNLSASRPQDRQFILSSKKLLLSDSGFYLCAWNLRIRPGGYTFGSGTRLTVV.

The chain couples TRBV9 to TRBJ1-1, with D hard to call. Trimming shortened V by 0 bases and J by 0 bases, and 15 bases separated the two germline ends. CDR1 and CDR2 from the germline V gene are SGDLS and YYNGEE. The CDR3 runs to 17 residues. CDR3 residues: CASSVAGEGDMNTEAFF. Here the CDR3 DNA reads TGTGCCAGCAGCGTAGCTGGGGAGGGAGATATGAACACTGAAGCTTTCTTT.

The chain uses TRBV5-8 and TRBJ1-2; D is undetermined. Per the germline V gene, CDR1 is SGHTS and CDR2 is YDEGEE. CDR3 length equals 13 residues. Trimming left V 1 base short and J 6 bases short, with 10 bases between. The CDR3 is CASSLYTGHGYTF. CDR3 bases: TGTGCCAGCAGCTTGTACACTGGGCATGGCTACACCTTC.